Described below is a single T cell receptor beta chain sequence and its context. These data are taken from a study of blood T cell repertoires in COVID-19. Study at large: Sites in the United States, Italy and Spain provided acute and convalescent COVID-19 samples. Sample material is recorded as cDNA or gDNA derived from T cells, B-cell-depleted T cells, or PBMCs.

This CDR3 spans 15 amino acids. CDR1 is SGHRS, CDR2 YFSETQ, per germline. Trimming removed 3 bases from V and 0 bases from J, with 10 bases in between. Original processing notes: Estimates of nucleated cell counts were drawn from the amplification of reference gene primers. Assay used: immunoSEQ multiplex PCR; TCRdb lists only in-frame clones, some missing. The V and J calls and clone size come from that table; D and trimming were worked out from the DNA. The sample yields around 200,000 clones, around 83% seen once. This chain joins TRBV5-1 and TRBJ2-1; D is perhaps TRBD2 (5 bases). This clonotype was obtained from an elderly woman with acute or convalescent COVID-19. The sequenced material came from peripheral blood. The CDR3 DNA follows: TGCGCCAGCAGCTCAACCGGGAACTCCTACAATGAGCAGTTCTTC. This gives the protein CASSSTGNSYNEQFF.